This T cell receptor beta chain was captured in a study of cytomegalovirus exposure and HLA in healthy donors. Germline V lookup: CDR1 MGHRA, CDR2 YSYEKL. The CDR3 length is 15 residues. V was clipped by 4 bases and J by 0 bases; unmatched bases: 4. Both 60 Vbeta primers and 13 Jbeta primers went into the PCR. Study processing details: About 9.9 million of the about 80 million unique TCR beta chains counted in a later analysis were shared. Data came from immunoSEQ multiplex PCR; TCRdb stores just in-frame clones and leaves some out. The D gene and trimming were derived from the DNA, and the V and J assignments and clone size from that table. The sample includes 150,000 or so clones, about three quarters of them seen just once. Study outcomes and limitations: Most subjects' HLA-A and HLA-B alleles were reportedly predicted from TCR beta sequences. The authors later linked a missense DCLRE1C variant to TCR beta V- and J-gene trimming.

While unrecorded immune exposures were likely, the donors were nominally healthy when sampled. Turning to this clone: The antigen is unknown.

Material for sequencing was PBMCs. The TCR sequence derives from a male donor in good health and CMV-seronegative. This chain links TRBV4-1 with TRBJ1-2; 8 bases line up with TRBD1. The CDR3 DNA reads TGCGCCAGCAGCCCAGGACAGGGAACTAACTATGGCTACACCTTC. Its translation is CASSPGQGTNYGYTF.